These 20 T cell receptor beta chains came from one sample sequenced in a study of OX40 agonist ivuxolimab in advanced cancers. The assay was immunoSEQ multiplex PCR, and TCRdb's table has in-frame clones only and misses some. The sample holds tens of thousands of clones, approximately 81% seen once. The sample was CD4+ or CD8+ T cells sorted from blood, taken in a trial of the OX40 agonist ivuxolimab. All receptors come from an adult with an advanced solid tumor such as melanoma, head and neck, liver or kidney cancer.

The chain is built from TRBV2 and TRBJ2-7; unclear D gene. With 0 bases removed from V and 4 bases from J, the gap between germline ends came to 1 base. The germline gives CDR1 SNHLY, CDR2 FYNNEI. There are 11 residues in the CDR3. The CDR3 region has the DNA TGTGCCAGCAGTGAAGCTTACGAGCAGTACTTC. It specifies CASSEAYEQYF.

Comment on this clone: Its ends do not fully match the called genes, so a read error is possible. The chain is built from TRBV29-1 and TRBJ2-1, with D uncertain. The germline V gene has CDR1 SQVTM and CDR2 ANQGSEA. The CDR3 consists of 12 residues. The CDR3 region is CSAERVGNEQFF. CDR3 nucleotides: TGCAGCGCTGAAAGGGTGGGCAATGAGCAGTTCTTC.

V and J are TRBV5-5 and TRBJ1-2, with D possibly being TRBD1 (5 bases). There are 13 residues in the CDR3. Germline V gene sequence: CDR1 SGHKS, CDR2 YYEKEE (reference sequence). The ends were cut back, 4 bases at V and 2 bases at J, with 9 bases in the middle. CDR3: CASSVTVNYGYTF. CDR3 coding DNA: TGTGCCAGCAGCGTGACAGTAAACTATGGCTACACCTTC.

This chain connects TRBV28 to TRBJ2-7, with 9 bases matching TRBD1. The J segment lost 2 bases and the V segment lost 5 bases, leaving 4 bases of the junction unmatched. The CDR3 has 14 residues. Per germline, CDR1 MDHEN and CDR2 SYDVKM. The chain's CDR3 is CASSRTGDTYEQYF. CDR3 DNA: TGTGCCAGCAGTCGGACAGGGGATACCTACGAGCAGTACTTC.

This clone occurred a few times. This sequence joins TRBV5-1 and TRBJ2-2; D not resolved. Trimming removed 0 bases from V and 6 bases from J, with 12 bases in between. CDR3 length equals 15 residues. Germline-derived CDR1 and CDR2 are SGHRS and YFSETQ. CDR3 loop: CASSLERPDAGELFF. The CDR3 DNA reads TGCGCCAGCAGCTTGGAGCGCCCCGACGCCGGGGAGCTGTTTTTT. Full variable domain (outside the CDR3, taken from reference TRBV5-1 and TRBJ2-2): KAGVTQTPRYLIKTRGQQVTLSCSPISGHRSVSWYQQTPGQGLQFLFEYFSETQRNKGNFPGRFSGRQFSNSRSEMNVSTLELGDSALYLCASSLERPDAGELFFGEGSRLTVL.

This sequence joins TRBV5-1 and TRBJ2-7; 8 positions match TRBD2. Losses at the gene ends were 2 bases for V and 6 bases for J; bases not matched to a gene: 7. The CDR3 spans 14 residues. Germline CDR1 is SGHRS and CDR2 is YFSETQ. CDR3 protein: CASSFGTSAIEQYF. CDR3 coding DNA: TGCGCCAGCAGCTTCGGGACTAGTGCGATCGAGCAGTACTTC.

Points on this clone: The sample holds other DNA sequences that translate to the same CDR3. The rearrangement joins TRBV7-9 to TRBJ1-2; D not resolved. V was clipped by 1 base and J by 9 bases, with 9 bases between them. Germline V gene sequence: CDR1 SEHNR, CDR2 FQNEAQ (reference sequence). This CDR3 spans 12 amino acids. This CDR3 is CASSLGHMSYTF. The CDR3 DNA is TGTGCCAGCAGCTTAGGCCATATGAGCTACACCTTC. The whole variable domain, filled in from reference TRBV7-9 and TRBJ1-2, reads DTGVSQNPRHKITKRGQNVTFRCDPISEHNRLYWYRQTLGQGPEFLTYFQNEAQLEKSRLLSDRFSAERPKGSFSTLEIQRTEQGDSAMYLCASSLGHMSYTFGSGTRLTVV.

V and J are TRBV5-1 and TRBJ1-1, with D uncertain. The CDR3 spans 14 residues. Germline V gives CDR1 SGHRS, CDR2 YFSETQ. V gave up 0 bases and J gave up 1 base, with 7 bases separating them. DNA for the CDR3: TGCGCCAGCAGCTTGGACGTCGGGAACACTGAAGCTTTCTTT. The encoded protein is CASSLDVGNTEAFF. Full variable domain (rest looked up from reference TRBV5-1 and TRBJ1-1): KAGVTQTPRYLIKTRGQQVTLSCSPISGHRSVSWYQQTPGQGLQFLFEYFSETQRNKGNFPGRFSGRQFSNSRSEMNVSTLELGDSALYLCASSLDVGNTEAFFGQGTRLTVV.

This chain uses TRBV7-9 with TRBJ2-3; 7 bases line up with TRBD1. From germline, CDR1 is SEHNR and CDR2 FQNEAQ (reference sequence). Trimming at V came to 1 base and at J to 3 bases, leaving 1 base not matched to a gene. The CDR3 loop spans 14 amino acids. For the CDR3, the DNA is TGTGCCAGCAGCTTAGAGGGGGCTACAGATACGCAGTATTTT. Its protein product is CASSLEGATDTQYF. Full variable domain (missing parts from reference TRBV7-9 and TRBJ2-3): DTGVSQNPRHKITKRGQNVTFRCDPISEHNRLYWYRQTLGQGPEFLTYFQNEAQLEKSRLLSDRFSAERPKGSFSTLEIQRTEQGDSAMYLCASSLEGATDTQYFGPGTRLTVL.

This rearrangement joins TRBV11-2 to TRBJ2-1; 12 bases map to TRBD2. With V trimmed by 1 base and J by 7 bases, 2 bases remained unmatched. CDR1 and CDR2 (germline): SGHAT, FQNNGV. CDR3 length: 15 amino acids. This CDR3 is CASSLASGRGNEQFF. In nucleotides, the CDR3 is TGTGCCAGCAGCTTAGCTAGCGGGAGGGGGAATGAGCAGTTCTTC.

The CDR3 sequence is CASSLWTGSTEAFF. In nucleotides, the CDR3 is TGTGCCAGCAGTTTGTGGACAGGGTCCACTGAAGCTTTCTTT. V is TRBV27 and J is TRBJ1-1, with TRBD1 identical over 8 bases. CDR1 and CDR2 (germline): MNHEY, SMNVEV (reference sequence). V lost 3 bases and J lost 4; bases outside the gene matches: 4. This CDR3 spans 14 amino acids.

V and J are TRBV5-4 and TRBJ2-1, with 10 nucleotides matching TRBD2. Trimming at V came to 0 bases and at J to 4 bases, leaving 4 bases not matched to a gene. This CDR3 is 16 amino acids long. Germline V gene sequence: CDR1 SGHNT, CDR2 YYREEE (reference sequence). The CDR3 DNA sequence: TGTGCCAGCAGCTTGGGACTAGCGGGCGCGTACAATGAGCAGTTCTTC. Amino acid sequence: CASSLGLAGAYNEQFF.

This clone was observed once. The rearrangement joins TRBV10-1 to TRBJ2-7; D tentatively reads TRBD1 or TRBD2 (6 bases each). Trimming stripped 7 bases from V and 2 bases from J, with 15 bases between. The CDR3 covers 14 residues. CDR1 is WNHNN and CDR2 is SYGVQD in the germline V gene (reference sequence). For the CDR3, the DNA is TGCGCCAGCACCTCGGGGGCAGGTACCTACGAGCAGTACTTC. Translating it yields CASTSGAGTYEQYF.

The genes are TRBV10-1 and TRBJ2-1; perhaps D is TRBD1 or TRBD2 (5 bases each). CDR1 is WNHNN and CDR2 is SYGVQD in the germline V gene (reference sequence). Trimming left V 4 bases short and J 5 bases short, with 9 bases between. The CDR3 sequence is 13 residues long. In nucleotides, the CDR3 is TGCGCCAGCAGTGCTGGGGGAGACAATGAGCAGTTCTTC. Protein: CASSAGGDNEQFF.

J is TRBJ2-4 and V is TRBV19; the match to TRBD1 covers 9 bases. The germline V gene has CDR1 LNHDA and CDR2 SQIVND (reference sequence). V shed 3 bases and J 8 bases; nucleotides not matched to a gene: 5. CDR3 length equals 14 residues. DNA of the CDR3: TGTGCCAGTAGTATTGAAGACAGGGGGTACATTCAGTACTTC. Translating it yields CASSIEDRGYIQYF.

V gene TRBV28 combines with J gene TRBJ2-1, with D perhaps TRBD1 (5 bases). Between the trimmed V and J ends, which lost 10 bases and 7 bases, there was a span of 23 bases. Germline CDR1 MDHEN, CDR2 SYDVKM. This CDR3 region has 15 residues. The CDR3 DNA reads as TGTGCCACCAAACCCCCCGACAGTATGGGGAATGAGCAGTTCTTC. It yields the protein CATKPPDSMGNEQFF.

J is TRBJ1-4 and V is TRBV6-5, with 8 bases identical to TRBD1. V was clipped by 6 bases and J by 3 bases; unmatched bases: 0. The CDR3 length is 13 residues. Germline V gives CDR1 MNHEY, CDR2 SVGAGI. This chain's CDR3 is CASRTGANEKLFF. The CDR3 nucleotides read TGTGCCAGCAGGACAGGGGCTAATGAAAAACTGTTTTTT.

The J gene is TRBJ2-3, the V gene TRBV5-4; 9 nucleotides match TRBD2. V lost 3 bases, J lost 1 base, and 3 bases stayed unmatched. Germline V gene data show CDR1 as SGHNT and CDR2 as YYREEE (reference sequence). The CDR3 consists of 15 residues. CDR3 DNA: TGTGCCAGCAGCTCGGGACTAGCCCGCACAGATACGCAGTATTTT. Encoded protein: CASSSGLARTDTQYF.

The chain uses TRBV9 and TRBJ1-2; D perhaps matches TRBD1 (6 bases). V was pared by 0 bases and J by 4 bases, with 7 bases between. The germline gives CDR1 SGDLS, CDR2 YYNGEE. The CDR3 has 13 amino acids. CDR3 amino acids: CASSVEGGYGYTF. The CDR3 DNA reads TGTGCCAGCAGCGTAGAGGGGGGCTATGGCTACACCTTC.

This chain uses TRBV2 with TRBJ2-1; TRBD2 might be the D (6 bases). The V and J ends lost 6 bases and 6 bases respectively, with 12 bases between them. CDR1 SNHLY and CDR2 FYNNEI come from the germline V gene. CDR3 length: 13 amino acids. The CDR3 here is CASSLDGGNEQFF. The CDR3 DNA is TGTGCCAGCAGCCTCGACGGGGGCAATGAGCAGTTCTTC. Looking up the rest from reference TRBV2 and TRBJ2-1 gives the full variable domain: EPEVTQTPSHQVTQMGQEVILRCVPISNHLYFYWYRQILGQKVEFLVSFYNNEISEKSEIFDDQFSVERPDGSNFTLKIRSTKLEDSAMYFCASSLDGGNEQFFGPGTRLTVL.